Listed here are 18 T cell receptor beta chains from one sample, sequenced in a study of response to subunit inactivated influenza vaccine. Using its own MiXCR run on the RT-PCR reads, TCRdb lists one record per CDR3 protein. This repertoire shows 400,000 to 650,000 distinct CDR3 sequences, 6% to 9% found once; its top ten account for roughly 13%. Sequencing was performed on PBMCs from blood, taken approximately 25 months after vaccination. These receptors all stem from a man aged 50-75 years who received an inactivated influenza vaccine.

This chain connects TRBV20-1 to TRBJ2-7; TRBD2 agrees at 8 bases. Germline CDR1 is DFQATT and CDR2 is SNEGSKA (reference sequence). V was pared by 5 bases and J by 4 bases, with 16 bases of the junction left unmatched. The CDR3 extends over 16 amino acids. The CDR3 region is CSARGALTSDPYEQYF. CDR3 coding DNA: TGCAGTGCTCGAGGGGCCTTGACTAGCGACCCTTACGAGCAGTACTTC.

This clonotype has ten or more counts. This chain joins TRBV20-1 and TRBJ2-3; TRBD2 agrees at 8 bases. The CDR3 totals 15 residues. The germline V gene encodes CDR1 DFQATT and CDR2 SNEGSKA (reference sequence). J lost 4 bases, V lost 6 bases, and 12 bases had no gene match. The CDR3 coding sequence is TGCAGTGCGTTAAGTGGGACTAGAAGAGCAGATACGCAGTATTTT. It codes for CSALSGTRRADTQYF.

The V call is TRBV18, the J call TRBJ2-1, with 8 nucleotides matching TRBD1. This CDR3 is built from 17 residues. Trimming cost V 3 bases and J 1 base; bases outside gene matches: 8. Germline V gives CDR1 KGHSH, CDR2 LQKENI. CDR3 sequence (DNA): TGTGCCAGCTCACCCAACCGACAGGGGTCGTCCTACAATGAGCAGTTCTTC. As protein: CASSPNRQGSSYNEQFF. The variable domain in full, with the rest retrieved from reference TRBV18 and TRBJ2-1, is NAGVMQNPRHLVRRRGQEARLRCSPMKGHSHVYWYRQLPEEGLKFMVYLQKENIIDESGMPKERFSAEFPKEGPSILRIQQVVRGDSAAYFCASSPNRQGSSYNEQFFGPGTRLTVL.

J is TRBJ2-7 and V is TRBV4-1; D might be TRBD1 (5 bases). The CDR3 is made up of 13 amino acids. In germline, CDR1 is MGHRA, CDR2 YSYEKL. Trimming pared 5 bases from V and 1 base from J, leaving 9 bases between. The DNA for the CDR3 is TGCGCCAGCAGCGCCCGACAGTCCTACGAGCAGTACTTC. Encoded protein: CASSARQSYEQYF.

This clonotype was seen only a few times. J is TRBJ2-7 and V is TRBV3-1, with 8 positions matching TRBD1. Germline V gene data show CDR1 as LGHDT and CDR2 as YNNKEL (reference sequence). The CDR3 is 16 amino acids. V trimming: 1 base; J trimming: 0 bases; junction bases outside the gene matches: 5. The CDR3 spells CASSQGQGTLSYEQYF. As DNA, the CDR3 is TGTGCCAGCAGCCAAGGACAGGGGACTCTCTCCTACGAGCAGTACTTC.

This chain links TRBV5-1 with TRBJ1-2; maybe TRBD1 (6 bases). The CDR3 is 16 amino acids. Germline CDR1 and CDR2: SGHRS and YFSETQ. Between the trimmed V and J ends, which lost 4 bases and 3 bases, there was a span of 19 bases. The CDR3 coding sequence is TGCGCCAGCAGCCCAAGCGGGGGGCACTCCTACTATGGCTACACCTTC. Its translation is CASSPSGGHSYYGYTF.

This clonotype occurred a few times. This rearrangement joins TRBV6-2 or TRBV6-3 to TRBJ2-2; D ambiguous. This CDR3 region has 12 residues. Trimming took 6 bases from V and 8 from J, leaving 10 bases between them. Per the germline V gene, CDR1 is MNHEY and CDR2 is SVGEGT. The CDR3 DNA follows: TGTGCCAGCAGCCCCTTTGGTGGGGAGCTGTTTTTT. Translated: CASSPFGGELFF.

This clonotype has a handful of counts. The chain employs TRBV6-1 and TRBJ2-3, with a possible D match to TRBD1 (6 bases). The V end was cut by 6 bases, the J end by 4 bases, with 14 bases between. CDR1 is MNHNS, CDR2 SASEGT, per germline. The CDR3 spans 14 residues. CDR3 in amino acids: CASRKQGVADTQYF. The DNA for the CDR3 is TGTGCCAGCAGAAAACAGGGCGTCGCAGATACGCAGTATTTT.

The table lists this clonotype with a few counts. This sequence joins TRBV7-2 and TRBJ1-6; D may be TRBD1 (5 bases). Germline V CDR1 and CDR2: SGHTA, FQGNSA. Trimming took off 5 bases at V and 2 bases at J, with 13 bases between the two ends. This CDR3 comprises 16 residues. CDR3 residues: CASSLTTGAYNSPLHF. The CDR3 DNA sequence: TGTGCCAGCAGCCTAACAACGGGGGCCTATAATTCACCCCTCCACTTT.

V usage is TRBV20-1 and J usage is TRBJ2-1, with 7 bases identical to TRBD1. The trim removed 4 bases at V and 4 bases at J, leaving 1 base unmatched. This CDR3 has 12 residues. Germline CDR1 and CDR2: DFQATT and SNEGSKA (reference sequence). The chain's CDR3 is CSANRGYNEQFF. Here the CDR3 DNA reads TGCAGTGCTAACAGGGGATACAATGAGCAGTTCTTC.

The gene calls are TRBV4-1 and TRBJ2-1; TRBD2 matches at 9 bases. The CDR3 covers 15 residues. Per germline, CDR1 MGHRA and CDR2 YSYEKL. After removal of 2 bases from V and 4 bases from J, the junction contained 3 bases not matched to a gene. The CDR3 coding sequence is TGCGCCAGCAGCCAAAAGCGGGGGGAATACAATGAGCAGTTCTTC. This gives the protein CASSQKRGEYNEQFF.

This clonotype was counted many times. The gene calls are TRBV12-3 or TRBV12-4 and TRBJ1-4; 7 bases match TRBD1. The CDR3 contains 15 residues. V shed 5 bases, J shed 3 bases, and the junction held 6 bases outside the gene matches. The CDR3 sequence: CASSPDRVSNEKLFF. Here the CDR3 DNA reads TGTGCCAGCAGTCCCGACAGGGTCTCTAATGAAAAACTGTTTTTT.

The rearrangement uses TRBV3-1 and TRBJ1-1; D is possibly TRBD1 (5 bases). V dropped 6 bases and J dropped 4 bases, with 15 bases sitting between them. This CDR3 is built from 14 residues. CDR1 LGHDT and CDR2 YNNKEL come from the germline V gene (reference sequence). The CDR3 bases are TGTGCCAGCAGAAGGGACCCAAGGAGCACTGAAGCTTTCTTT. Residues: CASRRDPRSTEAFF.

In this sample, this clonotype turned up many times. The genes are TRBV29-1 and TRBJ2-1, with TRBD2 identical over 8 bases. This CDR3 contains 14 residues. V lost 7 bases to trimming and J lost 6 bases; unmatched junction nucleotides: 11. The germline V gene has CDR1 SQVTM and CDR2 ANQGSEA. In nucleotides, the CDR3 is TGCAGCGCACCCGAGGGACTAGGAGTCAATGAGCAGTTCTTC. Translating gives CSAPEGLGVNEQFF.

This clonotype occurred many times. This chain connects TRBV4-3 to TRBJ2-7, with D possibly TRBD1 on 6 matching bases. V was shortened by 0 bases and J by 3 bases, with 9 bases between the two germline ends. Germline CDR1 and CDR2: LGHNA and YSLEER. The CDR3 length is 14 residues. The CDR3 sequence is CASSQDQGIYEQYF. The CDR3 DNA follows: TGCGCCAGCAGCCAAGATCAGGGGATCTACGAGCAGTACTTC.

Ten or more counts support this clonotype. The rearrangement joins TRBV7-6 to TRBJ2-3, with D possibly matching TRBD2 (7 bases). In germline, CDR1 is SGHVS, CDR2 FNYEAQ. The CDR3 has 15 residues. V shed 8 bases and J shed 6 bases, with 21 bases lying between them. CDR3 coding DNA: TGTGCCAGCTGTGTAGGGGGGGGGCCTGGTGATACGCAGTATTTT. This encodes CASCVGGGPGDTQYF.

This clonotype was recorded many times. The chain carries TRBV7-2 and TRBJ1-2, with D perhaps matching TRBD1 (5 bases). This CDR3 is built from 15 residues. Trimming removed 5 bases from V and 7 bases from J, with 20 bases in between. The V gene's germline CDR1 is SGHTA and CDR2 FQGNSA. The DNA of the CDR3 is TGTGCCAGCAGCCCCTCACAAGCAGGGAGCGGTGGCTACACCTTC. Amino acids: CASSPSQAGSGGYTF.

Many counts were recorded for this clonotype. The V gene is TRBV12-3 or TRBV12-4, the J gene TRBJ1-4; D is perhaps TRBD1 (5 bases). Trimming took 2 bases from V and 7 from J, leaving 8 bases between them. This CDR3 has 13 residues. CDR3: CASSLQGVEKLFF. In DNA, the CDR3 is TGTGCCAGCAGTTTACAGGGAGTTGAAAAACTGTTTTTT.